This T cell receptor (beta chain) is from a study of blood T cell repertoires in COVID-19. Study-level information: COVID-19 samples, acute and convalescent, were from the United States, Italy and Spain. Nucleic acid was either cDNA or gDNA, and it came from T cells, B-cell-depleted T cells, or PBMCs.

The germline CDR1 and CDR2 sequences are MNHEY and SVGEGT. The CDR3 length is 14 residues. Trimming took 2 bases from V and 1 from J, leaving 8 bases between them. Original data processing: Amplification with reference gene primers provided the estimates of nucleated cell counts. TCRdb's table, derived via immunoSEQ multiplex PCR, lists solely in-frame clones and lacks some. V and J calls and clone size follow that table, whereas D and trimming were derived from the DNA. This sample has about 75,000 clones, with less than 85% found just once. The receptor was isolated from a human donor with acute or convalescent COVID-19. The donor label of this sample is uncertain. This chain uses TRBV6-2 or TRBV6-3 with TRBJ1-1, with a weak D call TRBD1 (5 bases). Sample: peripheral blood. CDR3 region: CASSYGGWNTEAFF. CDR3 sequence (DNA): TGTGCCAGCAGTTACGGGGGGTGGAACACTGAAGCTTTCTTT.